The rows below give T cell receptor beta chains drawn from one sample of a study of blood T cell repertoires in COVID-19. Sequencing was performed with immunoSEQ multiplex PCR; in TCRdb, only in-frame clones are kept and a portion is missing. The sample consists of over 200,000 clones, about 90% of them appearing once. The sample comprised peripheral blood. Receptors were obtained from a woman aged 60-70 years with acute or convalescent COVID-19. CDR3s include the opening cysteine and the closing phenylalanine or tryptophan. A D gene is named only where the DNA matches it firmly. Expanded clones are given a class, and other clones once, few, many or no size at all.

TRBV3-1/TRBV3-2	TRBD1	TRBJ1-3	NA	CASSLGTVGNTIYF
TRBV30	TRBD1	TRBJ1-2	NA	CAWSVKGANGYTF
TRBV15	TRBD1	TRBJ2-7	NA	CATSAYQGAKPYEQYF
TRBV4-2	NA	TRBJ1-4	NA	CASSQAGARSDEKLFF
TRBV20-1	TRBD2	TRBJ2-1	NA	CSASFSGTGLSYNEQFF
TRBV18	NA	TRBJ1-4	NA	CASSPLAANTEKLFF
TRBV7-9	NA	TRBJ2-1	NA	CASSLERQVSQQFF
TRBV9	NA	TRBJ2-1	NA	CASSVSTGPNEQFF
TRBV6-6	TRBD1	TRBJ1-1	NA	CASSLGQGAEAFF
TRBV6-6	NA	TRBJ1-5	once	CASSLEGAVNSNQPQHF
TRBV18	NA	TRBJ1-2	NA	CASSQTPWTDDYGYTF
TRBV30	TRBD1	TRBJ1-2	few	CAWSVTGGGYTF
TRBV7-9	TRBD1	TRBJ1-2	NA	CASSERQGALGYTF
TRBV21-1	NA	TRBJ1-1	NA	CASSNGAQQGLAFF
TRBV9	TRBD1	TRBJ1-6	once	CASRGDSQNSPLHF
TRBV6-6	TRBD2	TRBJ2-3	NA	CASSSGGPGTDTQYF
TRBV4-1	TRBD1	TRBJ2-2	NA	CASSRGQGTNTGELFF
TRBV30	TRBD1	TRBJ2-7	NA	CAWSSGGGYEQYF
TRBV9	NA	TRBJ2-4	NA	CASSVGGGRGNIQYF
TRBV27	TRBD2	TRBJ2-2	NA	CASRTSAGGTTGELFF
TRBV5-5	TRBD1	TRBJ2-1	NA	CASSFRQGAYNEQFF
TRBV28	TRBD1	TRBJ1-1	NA	CASSLRDRVMRAFF
TRBV6-6	TRBD2	TRBJ2-3	NA	CASRKMGLASDTQYF
TRBV30	NA	TRBJ1-2	NA	CAWRKRVNYGYTF